This T cell receptor beta chain originates from a study of beta chain features in type 1 diabetes. A sort by CD45RO/CCR7/CD25/CD127/CD95/CD27 yielded CD4+ naive, central memory, regulatory and stem cell-like memory cells. Purities in excess of 98% were seen in all sorted populations. Study observations and caveats: A potential PCR bias toward shorter templates would be equal in patient and control samples. In all four CD4+ subsets, TCRB CDR3 length was significantly, moderately reduced in type 1 diabetes.

Trimming took off 3 bases at V and 5 bases at J, with 13 bases between the two ends. The CDR3 has 14 residues. Germline V lookup: CDR1 MDHEN, CDR2 SYDVKM. This clone has just a few counts. Antigen unknown. Investigators reverse transcribed all isolated RNA, so they sequenced expressed TCRB transcripts. The data were produced by immunoSEQ multiplex PCR, yet TCRdb's version contains in-frame clones alone and is incomplete. The sample yields more than 150,000 clones, approximately 9.1% seen once. This rearrangement joins TRBV28 to TRBJ2-5, with a weak D call TRBD1 (6 bases). This TCR was recovered from a woman in her 30s with type 1 diabetes. The sample consisted of central memory CD4+ T cells from blood. As DNA, the CDR3 is TGTGCCAGCAGTTTTTCGTGGGACATGGAGACCCAGTACTTC. Translation: CASSFSWDMETQYF.